Each of the 23 T cell receptor beta chains below was sequenced from the same sample in a study of identical twins (dated by TCRdb to 2016 to 2018). The library was obtained by 5' RACE. Instrument used: Illumina HiSeq 2000. TCRdb trimmed the raw reads at Q25, called clones with MiXCR and kept productive beta chains. Each entry merges the rows of one CDR3 protein and shows their most common DNA and genes. A total of about 900,000 distinct CDR3 sequences appear in this sample, roughly an eighth of them only once. The ten largest make up under 2% of the sample. Another study also made use of these data, one on yellow fever vaccine responses in identical twins.

The sequenced material came from PBMCs. These receptors were taken from a woman younger than 30 in good health.

This clonotype was recorded many times. This chain connects TRBV10-3 to TRBJ2-3; TRBD2 might be the D (6 bases). Germline loops: CDR1 ENHRY, CDR2 SYGVKD. Trimming removed 7 bases at V and 4 bases at J, with 9 bases between. The CDR3 has 12 amino acids. CDR3 region: CAITGESDTQYF. CDR3 in DNA: TGTGCCATCACGGGGGAATCAGATACGCAGTATTTT.

The J gene is TRBJ1-5, the V gene TRBV6-1; TRBD1 matches at 10 bases. Trimming removed 4 bases from V and 1 base from J; junction bases left unmatched: 4. The CDR3 loop spans 16 amino acids. Germline loops: CDR1 MNHNS, CDR2 SASEGT. The CDR3 DNA sequence: TGTGCCAGCAGTGCTGGACAGGGGGGCAGCAATCAGCCCCAGCATTTT. Translation: CASSAGQGGSNQPQHF.

Turning to this clonotype: The junction shows a germline mismatch at one end, possibly a read error. CDR3 nucleotides: TGTGCCAGCAGCTTAGTCAGCGGAGAAAAGGTCTTC. This translates into CASSLVSGEKVF. The chain uses TRBV7-7 and TRBJ2-1, with a weak D call TRBD2 (5 bases). Germline CDR1 SSHAT, CDR2 FNYEAQ (reference sequence). The CDR3 length is 12 residues. The complete variable domain, with remaining parts taken from reference TRBV7-7 and TRBJ2-1, reads GAGVSQSPRYKVTKRGQDVTLRCDPISSHATLYWYQQALGQGPEFLTYFNYEAQPDKSGLPSDRFSAERPEGSISTLTIQRTEQRDSAMYRCASSLVSGEKVFGPGTRLTVL.

A few counts support this clonotype. The genes are TRBV5-1 and TRBJ2-1, with 12 nucleotides matching TRBD2. This CDR3 has 14 residues. Germline V gives CDR1 SGHRS, CDR2 YFSETQ. V was clipped by 5 bases and J by 6 bases; unmatched bases: 3. The CDR3 sequence: CASRRLAGANEQFF. The DNA of the CDR3 is TGCGCCAGCAGAAGACTAGCGGGAGCCAATGAGCAGTTCTTC.

The rearrangement links TRBV28 to TRBJ2-3, with D maybe TRBD1 (5 bases). Germline lookup yields CDR1 MDHEN and CDR2 SYDVKM. V was pared by 6 bases and J by 0 bases, with 16 bases between. The CDR3 is made up of 16 amino acids. CDR3 sequence: CASRSLQDTSTDTQYF. The CDR3 DNA reads TGTGCCAGCAGATCGCTACAGGATACAAGCACAGATACGCAGTATTTT.

The chain recombines TRBV9 with TRBJ2-5; D tentatively reads TRBD1 or TRBD2 (6 bases each). Germline values: CDR1 SGDLS, CDR2 YYNGEE. Trimming removed 0 bases from V and 5 bases from J, with 17 bases in between. The CDR3 loop spans 16 amino acids. DNA of the CDR3: TGTGCCAGCAGCGTAGCTAGAGGGGGGCCCCAGGAGACCCAGTACTTC. Its protein is CASSVARGGPQETQYF.

This chain links TRBV20-1 with TRBJ2-5; 8 bases fit TRBD1. Per the germline V gene, CDR1 is DFQATT and CDR2 is SNEGSKA (reference sequence). There are 14 residues in the CDR3. The V segment lost 5 bases and the J segment 5 bases; nucleotides outside the gene matches: 10. The CDR3 sequence: CSAAWTGSAETQYF. The CDR3 DNA follows: TGCAGTGCTGCCTGGACAGGGTCAGCGGAGACCCAGTACTTC.

The CDR3 sequence is CASSLGAGGPLTDTQYF. In DNA form, the CDR3 reads TGTGCCAGCAGCTTAGGGGCGGGAGGACCACTCACAGATACGCAGTATTTT. The chain employs TRBV11-2 and TRBJ2-3; 8 positions match TRBD2. The germline CDR1 and CDR2 sequences are SGHAT and FQNNGV. The CDR3 is made up of 17 amino acids. The V gene end was trimmed by 1 base and the J gene end by 2 bases; junction bases not matched to a gene: 8.

The chain links TRBV10-3 to TRBJ2-1; no firm D call. Trimming took off 10 bases at V and 8 bases at J, with 15 bases between the two ends. CDR1 is ENHRY and CDR2 is SYGVKD in the germline V gene. This CDR3 region has 12 residues. The chain's CDR3 is CASRTGGDEQFF. The CDR3 nucleotides are TGTGCCAGCCGGACCGGTGGGGATGAGCAGTTCTTC.

In this sample, this clonotype turned up a few times. This sequence joins TRBV3-1 and TRBJ2-1; TRBD1 aligns across 8 bases. V shed 2 bases and J 4 bases; nucleotides not matched to a gene: 7. The CDR3 loop spans 16 amino acids. Germline V lookup: CDR1 LGHDT, CDR2 YNNKEL (reference sequence). CDR3 sequence: CASSQRGQGIYNEQFF. CDR3 DNA sequence: TGTGCCAGCAGCCAACGTGGACAGGGTATTTACAATGAGCAGTTCTTC.

V usage is TRBV4-1 and J usage is TRBJ2-7; D is perhaps TRBD1 (6 bases). Germline lookup yields CDR1 MGHRA and CDR2 YSYEKL. CDR3 size: 15 residues. Trimming left V 1 base short and J 2 bases short, with 12 bases between. This chain's CDR3 is CASSQGIGGPYEQYF. CDR3 nucleotide sequence: TGCGCCAGCAGCCAAGGAATTGGGGGCCCCTACGAGCAGTACTTC.

V is TRBV20-1 and J is TRBJ1-5, with D perhaps matching TRBD1 (5 bases). This CDR3 contains 12 residues. Per germline, CDR1 DFQATT and CDR2 SNEGSKA (reference sequence). Trimming stripped 6 bases from V and 7 bases from J, with 13 bases between. In DNA, the CDR3 is TGCAGTGCGGGTCCTGGGGGGCAGCCCCAGCATTTT. Translated: CSAGPGGQPQHF.

This clonotype was counted many times. The J gene is TRBJ2-2, the V gene TRBV10-3; 9 bases agree with TRBD2. Germline V gene data show CDR1 as ENHRY and CDR2 as SYGVKD. The ends lost 2 bases at V and 4 bases at J; junction bases unmatched: 8. CDR3 length: 17 residues. In DNA form, the CDR3 reads TGTGCCATCAGTGAGGCGATAGCGGGAGCTCGCACCGGGGAGCTGTTTTTT. It yields the protein CAISEAIAGARTGELFF.

The CDR3 here is CATGPNYSSYNEQFF. CDR3 nucleotide sequence: TGTGCCACCGGCCCTAACTACAGCTCCTACAATGAGCAGTTCTTC. V and J are TRBV15 and TRBJ2-1; D gene uncertain. In germline, CDR1 is LNHNV, CDR2 YYDKDF (reference sequence). This CDR3 region has 15 residues. V lost 8 bases and J 0 bases, leaving 14 bases between the germline ends.

The rearrangement joins TRBV12-3 or TRBV12-4 to TRBJ1-1, with D unresolved. This CDR3 region has 14 residues. V lost 3 bases and J lost 6, with 14 bases in between. The CDR3 DNA is TGTGCCAGCAGTTTCCCCCTCCGTCACCCTGAAGCTTTCTTT. Amino acids: CASSFPLRHPEAFF.

This chain uses TRBV29-1 with TRBJ2-1; D is undetermined. Trimming removed 3 bases at V and 8 bases at J, with 11 bases between. The CDR3 consists of 12 residues. Germline CDR1 SQVTM, CDR2 ANQGSEA. For the CDR3, the DNA is TGCAGCGTTGAGTCGGGTGTGCATGAGCAGTTCTTC. It specifies CSVESGVHEQFF.

The CDR3: CASRDRVGSPLHF. The CDR3 nucleotides are TGTGCCAGCCGGGACAGGGTAGGTTCACCCCTCCACTTT. The chain carries TRBV25-1 and TRBJ1-6; 9 nucleotides match TRBD1. The ends lost 8 bases at V and 9 bases at J; junction bases unmatched: 5. This CDR3 has 13 amino acids. Per germline, CDR1 MGHDK and CDR2 SYGVNS.

This clonotype has only a few counts. This chain uses TRBV5-1 with TRBJ2-3; 9 nucleotides align to TRBD1. Germline assignment: CDR1 SGHRS and CDR2 YFSETQ. This CDR3 is 14 amino acids long. The junction had 7 bases not matched to a gene; V was cut back by 6 bases and J by 5 bases. The DNA of the CDR3 is TGCGCCAGCACCCGGACAGGGGAGATAGATACGCAGTATTTT. Protein: CASTRTGEIDTQYF.

The gene calls are TRBV12-3 or TRBV12-4 and TRBJ2-3; TRBD2 matches 10 bases. The CDR3 has 15 residues. The trim removed 5 bases at V and 0 bases at J, leaving 2 bases unmatched. The CDR3, as DNA: TGTGCCAGCAGTACGACTAGCGGGAGCACAGATACGCAGTATTTT. Encoded protein: CASSTTSGSTDTQYF.

This clonotype has more than one count but fewer than ten. The rearrangement joins TRBV3-1 to TRBJ2-6, with D possibly TRBD2 on 5 matching bases. V was trimmed by 3 bases and J by 4 bases, leaving 7 bases between them. The V gene's germline CDR1 is LGHDT and CDR2 YNNKEL (reference sequence). This CDR3 is built from 14 residues. This CDR3 is CASSQGAGANVLTF. In DNA, the CDR3 is TGTGCCAGCAGCCAGGGAGCGGGGGCCAACGTCCTGACTTTC.

This chain connects TRBV5-5 to TRBJ2-5; D may be TRBD2 (6 bases). V was cut by 6 bases and J by 5 bases, with 20 bases left in between. This CDR3 has 15 amino acids. Germline V gene sequence: CDR1 SGHKS, CDR2 YYEKEE (reference sequence). CDR3 DNA sequence: TGTGCCAGCACCGATGGGTTTGTCGGAGGGGAGACCCAGTACTTC. This encodes CASTDGFVGGETQYF.

V is TRBV12-3 or TRBV12-4 and J is TRBJ2-3; tentatively, D is TRBD2 (6 bases). The CDR3 is 15 amino acids. The ends were cut back, 6 bases at V and 5 bases at J, with 18 bases in the middle. CDR3 DNA: TGTGCCAGCAGCCCTGGGGCGAACGGGAGAGATACGCAGTATTTT. This encodes CASSPGANGRDTQYF.

The chain is built from TRBV3-1 and TRBJ1-3, with D perhaps matching TRBD1 (5 bases). Trimming left V 9 bases short and J 4 bases short, with 16 bases between. The CDR3 totals 14 residues. Germline-derived CDR1 and CDR2 are LGHDT and YNNKEL (reference sequence). CDR3 residues: CASALGALGNTIYF. Written as DNA, the CDR3 is TGTGCCAGTGCATTAGGGGCACTGGGAAACACCATATATTTT.